A selection of T cell receptor beta chains follows, all from one sample in a study of T cells after yellow fever vaccination. TCRdb re-analysed the 5' RACE reads in MiXCR, keeping a single row per CDR3 protein. The repertoire holds 300,000 to 400,000 distinct CDR3 sequences, with almost 4% as singletons. The starting material was PBMCs, obtained 5 days after the yellow fever booster vaccination. The receptor source for this set is a man between 18 and 29 years old who received the YFV17D yellow fever vaccine. CDR3s include the opening cysteine and the closing phenylalanine or tryptophan. D genes are given only for firm matches. Clone size is shown for a subset of rows, as once, few, many or a class of expanded clone.

D: TRBD1
V: TRBV10-3
J: TRBJ2-7
size: few
CDR3: CAISVDRGYEQYF
DNA: TGTGCCATCAGTGTTGACAGGGGCTACGAGCAGTACTTC

D: TRBD1
V: TRBV5-4
J: TRBJ2-1
size: many
CDR3: CASSLEGQGATKFF
DNA: TGTGCCAGCAGCTTGGAGGGACAGGGGGCGACGAAGTTCTTC

D: .
V: TRBV20-1
J: TRBJ1-2
size: .
CDR3: CSARALSTGTLYGYTF
DNA: TGCAGTGCTAGAGCCCTATCGACGGGGACCCTCTATGGCTACACCTTC

D: TRBD1
V: TRBV6-5
J: TRBJ1-1
size: .
CDR3: CASSQGVTPEAFF
DNA: TGTGCCAGCAGTCAGGGGGTAACCCCTGAAGCTTTCTTT

D: TRBD2
V: TRBV3-1
J: TRBJ2-5
size: .
CDR3: CASSQAGAGGREETQYF
DNA: TGTGCCAGCAGCCAAGCAGGGGCGGGGGGCCGGGAAGAGACCCAGTACTTC

D: .
V: TRBV10-3
J: TRBJ2-3
size: many
CDR3: CAISPKGGPLPDTQYF
DNA: TGTGCCATCTCCCCGAAGGGGGGGCCACTACCAGATACGCAGTATTTT

D: .
V: TRBV6-2/TRBV6-3
J: TRBJ1-5
size: .
CDR3: CASTSGWGLPSQPQHF
DNA: TGTGCCAGCACCAGCGGGTGGGGACTTCCCAGCCAGCCCCAGCATTTT

D: .
V: TRBV4-1
J: TRBJ1-6
size: many
CDR3: CASSQYSRGLNSPLHF
DNA: TGCGCCAGCAGCCAATACAGCAGAGGGCTTAATTCACCCCTCCACTTT

D: .
V: TRBV10-3
J: TRBJ2-7
size: few
CDR3: CAFGTVGDEQYF
DNA: TGTGCCTTCGGGACGGTCGGTGACGAGCAGTACTTC

D: TRBD1
V: TRBV7-2
J: TRBJ1-2
size: .
CDR3: CASSELGQGIGYTF
DNA: TGTGCCAGCAGCGAATTGGGACAGGGGATCGGCTACACCTTC

D: .
V: TRBV5-8
J: TRBJ2-3
size: few
CDR3: CASSPDLMDTQYF
DNA: TGTGCCAGCAGCCCGGACTTGATGGATACGCAGTATTTT

D: TRBD1
V: TRBV4-1
J: TRBJ1-3
size: few
CDR3: CASSRGQGGSSGNTIYF
DNA: TGCGCCAGCAGCCGGGGACAGGGGGGAAGCTCTGGAAACACCATATATTTT

D: TRBD1
V: TRBV7-2
J: TRBJ2-5
size: .
CDR3: CASSLPTDRYRVTQYF
DNA: TGTGCCAGCAGCTTACCGACGGACAGGTACCGGGTGACCCAGTACTTC

D: .
V: TRBV11-2
J: TRBJ2-1
size: .
CDR3: CASLLRGPDRANEQFF
DNA: TGTGCCAGCTTGCTGCGGGGTCCAGACAGGGCCAATGAGCAGTTCTTC

D: .
V: TRBV5-1
J: TRBJ1-4
size: many
CDR3: CASSLGSLSTNEKLFF
DNA: TGCGCCAGCAGCTTGGGCAGTCTCTCAACTAATGAAAAACTGTTTTTT

D: TRBD2
V: TRBV4-1
J: TRBJ2-2
size: .
CDR3: CASSQRGAGELFF
DNA: TGCGCCAGCAGCCAACGGGGGGCCGGGGAGCTGTTTTTT

D: .
V: TRBV19
J: TRBJ2-1
size: many
CDR3: CASSITGDYNEQFF
DNA: TGTGCCAGTAGTATTACCGGGGACTACAATGAGCAGTTCTTC

D: TRBD1
V: TRBV15
J: TRBJ1-6
size: .
CDR3: CATSREDRGNSPLHF
DNA: TGTGCCACCAGCAGAGAGGACAGGGGGAATTCACCCCTCCACTTT

D: .
V: TRBV4-3
J: TRBJ2-1
size: many
CDR3: CASSQPGLSYNEQFF
DNA: TGCGCCAGCAGCCAACCGGGACTCTCCTACAATGAGCAGTTCTTC

D: .
V: TRBV7-2
J: TRBJ2-3
size: .
CDR3: CATSPGETDTQYF
DNA: TGTGCCACCTCTCCGGGGGAGACAGATACGCAGTATTTT

D: .
V: TRBV7-6
J: TRBJ2-5
size: few
CDR3: CAISQNQETQYF
DNA: TGTGCCATCAGCCAGAACCAAGAGACCCAGTACTTC

D: .
V: TRBV7-3
J: TRBJ2-5
size: few
CDR3: CASSPGAAQYF
DNA: TGTGCCAGCAGCCCCGGGGCGGCCCAGTACTTC

D: TRBD1
V: TRBV19
J: TRBJ1-6
size: few
CDR3: CASIRGRMVGQGKSPLHF
DNA: TGTGCCAGTATCCGAGGCCGAATGGTGGGACAGGGTAAATCACCCCTCCACTTT

D: TRBD1
V: TRBV11-2
J: TRBJ2-5
size: many
CDR3: CASRPTGGKETQYF
DNA: TGTGCCAGCAGACCCACAGGGGGCAAGGAGACCCAGTACTTC

D: TRBD2
V: TRBV3-1
J: TRBJ2-5
size: .
CDR3: CASSQGGGIQETQYF
DNA: TGTGCCAGCAGCCAAGGCGGGGGGATCCAAGAGACCCAGTACTTC

D: .
V: TRBV6-5
J: TRBJ1-6
size: .
CDR3: CASSYAGVNSPLHF
DNA: TGTGCCAGCAGTTATGCAGGGGTGAATTCACCCCTCCACTTT

D: .
V: TRBV11-2
J: TRBJ2-3
size: few
CDR3: CASSLVGFTDTQYF
DNA: TGTGCCAGCAGCTTAGTCGGGTTTACAGATACGCAGTATTTT

D: .
V: TRBV18
J: TRBJ1-4
size: .
CDR3: CASSSGMDREKLFF
DNA: TGTGCCAGCTCATCAGGGATGGATCGTGAAAAACTGTTTTTT

D: .
V: TRBV27
J: TRBJ1-1
size: few
CDR3: CASSLNPSHEAFF
DNA: TGTGCCAGCAGTTTAAACCCGTCCCATGAAGCTTTCTTT

D: TRBD1
V: TRBV5-4
J: TRBJ2-4
size: few
CDR3: CAITDRGDIQYF
DNA: TGTGCCATTACGGACAGGGGAGACATTCAGTACTTC

D: .
V: TRBV27
J: TRBJ2-3
size: .
CDR3: CASSWTGEEMDTQYF
DNA: TGTGCCAGCAGTTGGACCGGGGAGGAAATGGATACGCAGTATTTT

D: .
V: TRBV27
J: TRBJ1-6
size: .
CDR3: CASTAGSLPLHF
DNA: TGTGCCAGCACAGCCGGATCTCTTCCCCTCCACTTT

D: .
V: TRBV6-2/TRBV6-3
J: TRBJ1-2
size: .
CDR3: CASSYSLAEDYGYTF
DNA: TGTGCCAGCAGTTACTCGTTGGCAGAAGACTATGGCTACACCTTC

D: .
V: TRBV6-5
J: TRBJ2-2
size: few
CDR3: CASSYRAGTHTGELFF
DNA: TGTGCCAGCAGTTACCGGGCAGGGACCCACACCGGGGAGCTGTTTTTT

D: .
V: TRBV4-1
J: TRBJ1-3
size: few
CDR3: CASSQVRRNTIYF
DNA: TGCGCCAGCAGCCAAGTTCGAAGGAACACCATATATTTT

D: .
V: TRBV20-1
J: TRBJ2-7
size: few
CDR3: CSARQGYEQYF
DNA: TGCAGTGCTAGACAGGGGTACGAGCAGTACTTC

D: TRBD1
V: TRBV7-2
J: TRBJ2-3
size: few
CDR3: CASSPRTGPADTQYF
DNA: TGTGCCAGCAGCCCCCGGACAGGGCCGGCGGATACGCAGTATTTT

D: .
V: TRBV18
J: TRBJ2-1
size: few
CDR3: CASSVGPSHNEQFF
DNA: TGTGCCAGCTCAGTTGGGCCCAGCCACAATGAGCAGTTCTTC

D: .
V: TRBV4-3
J: TRBJ2-5
size: many
CDR3: CASSQGPGGEETQYF
DNA: TGCGCCAGCAGCCAAGGTCCGGGGGGCGAAGAGACCCAGTACTTC

D: .
V: TRBV18
J: TRBJ1-2
size: many
CDR3: CASSPTLHYGYTF
DNA: TGTGCCAGCTCACCGACTCTACACTATGGCTACACCTTC

D: TRBD1
V: TRBV5-5
J: TRBJ1-5
size: few
CDR3: CASSLFQGARVDQPQHF
DNA: TGTGCCAGCAGCTTATTCCAGGGGGCGCGGGTTGATCAGCCCCAGCATTTT

D: .
V: TRBV7-8
J: TRBJ1-4
size: .
CDR3: CASSSVGPNVKLFF
DNA: TGTGCCAGCAGCTCCGTCGGGCCGAATGTAAAACTGTTTTTT

D: .
V: TRBV20-1
J: TRBJ2-4
size: few
CDR3: CSTRLALAKNIQYF
DNA: TGCAGTACCCGGCTGGCCCTAGCCAAAAACATTCAGTACTTC

D: .
V: TRBV5-6
J: TRBJ2-7
size: .
CDR3: CASSLMTGLEQYF
DNA: TGTGCCAGCAGCTTAATGACGGGGCTCGAGCAGTACTTC

D: .
V: TRBV20-1
J: TRBJ1-2
size: .
CDR3: CSARDPGRGGYGYTF
DNA: TGCAGTGCTAGAGATCCGGGACGCGGCGGCTATGGCTACACCTTC

D: .
V: TRBV27
J: TRBJ2-5
size: few
CDR3: CASSFHGARYQETQYF
DNA: TGTGCCAGCAGTTTTCATGGGGCGAGGTACCAAGAGACCCAGTACTTC

D: .
V: TRBV10-3
J: TRBJ1-5
size: few
CDR3: CAISEDLLNQPQHF
DNA: TGTGCCATCAGTGAGGACCTCTTAAATCAGCCCCAGCATTTT

D: .
V: TRBV7-2
J: TRBJ1-6
size: .
CDR3: CASSLGGWSYNSPLHF
DNA: TGTGCCAGCAGCTTGGGGGGTTGGTCCTATAATTCACCCCTCCACTTT

D: .
V: TRBV5-1
J: TRBJ1-5
size: many
CDR3: CASSSGTESNQPQHF
DNA: TGCGCCAGCAGCTCCGGGACGGAGAGCAATCAGCCCCAGCATTTT

D: TRBD1
V: TRBV4-3
J: TRBJ2-7
size: .
CDR3: CASSQEPPPGQGRSYEQYF
DNA: TGCGCCAGCAGCCAAGAACCCCCACCGGGACAGGGTAGGTCCTACGAGCAGTACTTC

D: TRBD1
V: TRBV14
J: TRBJ2-7
size: .
CDR3: CASTEEGTGVDEQYF
DNA: TGTGCCAGCACCGAAGAAGGGACAGGGGTTGACGAGCAGTACTTC

D: .
V: TRBV4-3
J: TRBJ2-2
size: .
CDR3: CASSRTWGFTGELFF
DNA: TGCGCCAGCAGCCGAACTTGGGGGTTCACCGGGGAGCTGTTTTTT

D: TRBD1
V: TRBV29-1
J: TRBJ2-3
size: many
CDR3: CSVARDSREDTQYF
DNA: TGCAGCGTGGCCCGGGACAGCCGAGAAGATACGCAGTATTTT

D: TRBD1
V: TRBV6-6
J: TRBJ1-1
size: .
CDR3: CASSGADREAFF
DNA: TGTGCCAGCAGTGGCGCGGACAGGGAAGCTTTCTTT